The rows below give T cell receptor beta chains drawn from one sample of a study of metastatic and nonmetastatic thyroid tumors. MiXCR was used by TCRdb to re-call the PCR reads. The sample has 20,000 to 25,000 clones; 9% to 15% are singletons. The sample taken for sequencing was blood. The receptors here all came from a male donor with papillary thyroid cancer or a benign thyroid nodule (not recorded which). Some clones in this sample may be carry-over from other donors' samples. Each CDR3 is given with its conserved first and last residue.

V gene	J gene	CDR3 protein
TRBV30	TRBJ2-2	CAWDGLAGSVTGELFF
TRBV6-4	TRBJ2-1	CASSDRDFNEQFF
TRBV6-1	TRBJ1-2	CASHPRDRRRDYGYTF
TRBV20-1	TRBJ1-1	CSAMAGRGAFF
TRBV30	TRBJ2-7	CAWAKTDSIYEQYF
TRBV28	TRBJ1-4	CASRPSPGTANEKLFF
TRBV10-3	TRBJ2-7	CATGTSGIRSGYEQYF
TRBV11-1	TRBJ2-1	CASSLAGTSYNEQFF
TRBV4-1	TRBJ2-1	CASSRLGLRNNEQFF
TRBV6-2/TRBV6-3	TRBJ2-3	CVSSDLAGVSDTQYF
TRBV10-3	TRBJ1-2	CAIRMGLANYGYTF
TRBV10-3	TRBJ2-5	CAISGLDREAQETQYF
TRBV2	TRBJ2-1	CASSAVSGDSYNEQFF
TRBV12-3/TRBV12-4	TRBJ2-6	CASSVYWGGSGANVLTF
TRBV5-1	TRBJ2-5	CASSPTSQGETQYF
TRBV28	TRBJ2-7	CASSRPLTGESPEQYF
TRBV24-1	TRBJ2-1	CATSDLGTSAREQFF
TRBV30	TRBJ1-2	CAWSVGGEGYTF
TRBV20-1	TRBJ2-7	CSARADTTYEQYF
TRBV5-6	TRBJ2-1	CASSYGSRDEQFF